Presented here are 22 T cell receptor beta chains from one specimen sequenced in a study of blood T cell repertoires in COVID-19. The protocol was immunoSEQ multiplex PCR, while the TCRdb copy is restricted to in-frame clones and leaves out a portion. This sample carries around 420,000 clones, roughly 87% of them seen once, and the ten largest clones take roughly 2%. Specimen: PBMCs or T cells enriched from blood (not recorded which). The origin of the receptors is a woman aged 40 to 50 with acute COVID-19.

The chain joins TRBV5-1 to TRBJ2-3, with a weak D call TRBD1 (8 bases). The V end lost 4 bases, the J end lost 4 bases, and 19 bases lay between the germline ends. This CDR3 comprises 16 residues. Germline V lookup: CDR1 SGHRS, CDR2 YFSETQ. CDR3 bases: TGCGCCAGCAGCATGTCTCGACAGGGGAGGGCAGATACGCAGTATTTT. Translating it yields CASSMSRQGRADTQYF. The full variable domain, in which reference TRBV5-1 and TRBJ2-3 provide the parts outside the CDR3, is KAGVTQTPRYLIKTRGQQVTLSCSPISGHRSVSWYQQTPGQGLQFLFEYFSETQRNKGNFPGRFSGRQFSNSRSEMNVSTLELGDSALYLCASSMSRQGRADTQYFGPGTRLTVL.

The chain is built from TRBV11-3 and TRBJ1-6; perhaps TRBD1 as D (6 bases). V lost 7 bases, J lost 8 bases, and 15 bases lay in between. This CDR3 region has 14 residues. Germline CDR1 is SGHNT and CDR2 is YENEEA. CDR3 in amino acids: CASTVQGIDSPLHF. CDR3 sequence (DNA): TGTGCCAGCACCGTACAGGGTATAGATTCACCCCTCCACTTT.

The chain combines TRBV12-3 or TRBV12-4 with TRBJ2-1; 9 positions match TRBD1. The CDR3 is 12 residues long. V lost 5 bases and J lost 12; bases outside the gene matches: 5. CDR3 sequence (DNA): TGTGCCAGCAGTATGGGGACAGGGTGGCAGTTCTTC. It yields the protein CASSMGTGWQFF.

The chain employs TRBV19 and TRBJ2-6; 8 positions agree with TRBD1. This CDR3 contains 17 residues. Losses at the gene ends were 3 bases for V and 1 base for J; bases not matched to a gene: 5. Germline V lookup: CDR1 LNHDA, CDR2 SQIVND (reference sequence). CDR3 sequence: CASSMPGGGSGANVLTF. Written as DNA, the CDR3 is TGTGCCAGTAGTATGCCAGGGGGCGGATCTGGGGCCAACGTCCTGACTTTC.

This chain uses TRBV24-1 with TRBJ2-7, with a weak D call TRBD1 (5 bases). V was clipped by 4 bases and J by 4 bases, with 10 bases between them. This CDR3 is 13 amino acids long. Looked up from germline, CDR1 is KGHDR and CDR2 is SFDVKD. The CDR3 nucleotides are TGTGCCACCAGTGACCCCCAGGGATACGAGCAGTACTTC. Encoded protein: CATSDPQGYEQYF.

The rearrangement links TRBV5-1 to TRBJ2-7, with TRBD1 matching over 9 bases. J gave up 12 bases and V 4 bases, and 20 bases lay outside the gene matches. The germline V gene has CDR1 SGHRS and CDR2 YFSETQ. The CDR3 length is 16 residues. CDR3 coding DNA: TGCGCCAGCAGCGGATTACTGGACAGGGGCGGACTAACCTGGTACTTC. Encoded protein: CASSGLLDRGGLTWYF.

The chain uses TRBV4-1 and TRBJ1-6; no definite D call. The CDR3 totals 15 residues. Germline CDR1 is MGHRA and CDR2 is YSYEKL. Between the trimmed V and J ends, which lost 4 bases and 4 bases, there was a span of 11 bases. This CDR3 is CASSPPRSYNSPLHF. DNA for the CDR3: TGCGCCAGCAGCCCTCCTCGGAGTTATAATTCACCCCTCCACTTT.

The chain uses TRBV7-9 and TRBJ2-5, with 9 bases identical to TRBD2. The junction had 3 bases not matched to a gene; V was cut back by 1 base and J by 0 bases. CDR1 is SEHNR, CDR2 FQNEAQ, per germline (reference sequence). The length of the CDR3 is 16 residues. CDR3 sequence reads: CASSLDSGGYQETQYF. The CDR3 DNA sequence: TGTGCCAGCAGCTTAGACAGCGGGGGGTACCAAGAGACCCAGTACTTC.

The rearrangement links TRBV7-2 to TRBJ1-5, with TRBD1 as a possible D gene (6 bases). CDR1 is SGHTA, CDR2 FQGNSA, per germline. V was shortened by 4 bases and J by 7 bases, with 20 bases between the two germline ends. There are 16 residues in the CDR3. CDR3 loop: CASSSSPTGIGQPQHF. CDR3 nucleotides: TGTGCCAGCAGCTCTTCCCCTACAGGGATAGGACAGCCCCAGCATTTT.

The rearrangement joins TRBV5-1 to TRBJ1-2, with unresolved D. Germline CDR1 is SGHRS and CDR2 is YFSETQ. This CDR3 has 14 residues. Deletions cut 0 bases from V and 2 bases from J, with 8 bases between. The CDR3 region is CASSLGTGNYGYTF. DNA of the CDR3: TGCGCCAGCAGCTTGGGGACTGGAAACTATGGCTACACCTTC.

In DNA, the CDR3 is TGTGCCAGCTCACTTACCTCCGGGAGCACTGAAGCTTTCTTT. Translated, it gives CASSLTSGSTEAFF. The chain is built from TRBV18 and TRBJ1-1; D is ambiguous. V was cut by 4 bases and J by 4 bases, with 13 bases left in between. Germline V gene lookup returns CDR1 KGHSH and CDR2 LQKENI. The CDR3 contains 14 residues.

The chain uses TRBV5-8 and TRBJ2-5, with 10 bases lining up with TRBD1. With V trimmed by 5 bases and J by 4 bases, 8 bases remained unmatched. Germline loops: CDR1 SGHTS, CDR2 YDEGEE. This CDR3 has 15 residues. The CDR3 DNA follows: TGTGCCAGCAGAAACACGGGACAGGGGTTAGAGACCCAGTACTTC. This gives the protein CASRNTGQGLETQYF.

The chain is built from TRBV24-1 and TRBJ2-4; D may be TRBD1 (6 bases). The germline gives CDR1 KGHDR, CDR2 SFDVKD. V dropped 9 bases and J dropped 8 bases, with 19 bases sitting between them. The CDR3 length is 14 residues. This CDR3 reads CATSSGGGRDIQYF. The CDR3 DNA reads as TGTGCCACCTCTAGTGGGGGCGGAAGGGACATTCAGTACTTC.

The chain couples TRBV2 to TRBJ2-5; TRBD2 might be the D (6 bases). Germline V gene lookup returns CDR1 SNHLY and CDR2 FYNNEI. This CDR3 region has 13 residues. CDR3 DNA sequence: TGTGCTAGCTCGGGACTCCCGGAGCTGACCCAGTACTTC. It codes for CASSGLPELTQYF.

The chain couples TRBV30 to TRBJ1-2; D is unclear. Germline CDR1 GTSNPN, CDR2 SVGIG (reference sequence). CDR3 length: 15 residues. With 0 bases removed from V and 2 bases from J, the gap between germline ends came to 13 bases. The CDR3 reads CAWSVIAGSNYGYTF. The CDR3 DNA reads TGTGCCTGGAGTGTAATAGCTGGGTCCAACTATGGCTACACCTTC.

This chain joins TRBV27 and TRBJ1-2, with unresolved D. Germline assignment: CDR1 MNHEY and CDR2 SMNVEV (reference sequence). V was trimmed by 5 bases and J by 7 bases, leaving 5 bases between them. CDR3 length: 10 amino acids. This CDR3 is CASSICGYTF. The DNA of the CDR3 is TGTGCCAGCAGTATCTGTGGCTACACCTTC.

This clone was detected once. This chain's CDR3 is CSASGDRGVEQYF. The CDR3, as DNA: TGCAGTGCTAGTGGGGACAGGGGTGTCGAGCAGTACTTC. The genes are TRBV20-1 and TRBJ2-7; 10 nucleotides match TRBD1. This CDR3 region has 13 residues. Germline assignment: CDR1 DFQATT and CDR2 SNEGSKA (reference sequence). V trimming: 3 bases; J trimming: 6 bases; junction bases outside the gene matches: 5.

This sequence joins TRBV5-1 and TRBJ2-7; weak D call: TRBD2 (6 bases). Trimming stripped 0 bases from V and 3 bases from J, with 13 bases between. CDR1 is SGHRS and CDR2 is YFSETQ in the germline V gene. The CDR3 has 15 residues. Written as DNA, the CDR3 is TGCGCCAGCAGCTTGGCGGCGGGGCCTTACTACGAGCAGTACTTC. As protein: CASSLAAGPYYEQYF.

The V call is TRBV4-1, the J call TRBJ2-7; TRBD2 agrees at 7 bases. The CDR3 extends over 13 amino acids. Germline CDR1 MGHRA, CDR2 YSYEKL. V trimming: 4 bases; J trimming: 7 bases; junction bases outside the gene matches: 7. CDR3: CASSPFPGLEQYF. The CDR3, as DNA: TGCGCCAGCAGCCCTTTCCCGGGACTAGAGCAGTACTTC.

The V call is TRBV5-1, the J call TRBJ2-1; 7 bases agree with TRBD1. The CDR3 length is 13 residues. J was trimmed by 8 bases and V by 2 bases; bases with no gene match: 4. Germline CDR1 and CDR2: SGHRS and YFSETQ. DNA of the CDR3: TGCGCCAGCAGCTTAGGGGGCGACCATGAGCAGTTCTTC. Translated, it gives CASSLGGDHEQFF.

The chain employs TRBV7-6 and TRBJ2-5, with a tentative D call TRBD1 (6 bases). CDR1 SGHVS and CDR2 FNYEAQ come from the germline V gene. V dropped 6 bases and J dropped 1 base, with 27 bases sitting between them. This CDR3 has 19 amino acids. As DNA, the CDR3 is TGTGCCAGCAGTCTTCGCCCCTCTAACAGGGCCAACACCCAAGAGACCCAGTACTTC. It encodes CASSLRPSNRANTQETQYF. The whole variable domain, remainder taken from reference TRBV7-6 and TRBJ2-5, is GAGVSQSPRYKVTKRGQDVALRCDPISGHVSLYWYRQALGQGPEFLTYFNYEAQQDKSGLPNDRFSAERPEGSISTLTIQRTEQRDSAMYRCASSLRPSNRANTQETQYFGPGTRLLVL.

The chain joins TRBV7-9 to TRBJ1-6, with 9 bases lining up with TRBD1. J was trimmed by 10 bases and V by 2 bases; bases with no gene match: 15. CDR3 size: 18 residues. Germline values: CDR1 SEHNR, CDR2 FQNEAQ (reference sequence). CDR3 nucleotides: TGTGCCAGCAGCTTATTGGTGGACAGGGGATCAATAGGGTCACCCCTCCACTTT. The encoded protein is CASSLLVDRGSIGSPLHF. Combining the CDR3 with reference TRBV7-9 and TRBJ1-6 gives the whole variable domain DTGVSQNPRHKITKRGQNVTFRCDPISEHNRLYWYRQTLGQGPEFLTYFQNEAQLEKSRLLSDRFSAERPKGSFSTLEIQRTEQGDSAMYLCASSLLVDRGSIGSPLHFGNGTRLTVT.